This T cell receptor beta chain is from a study of blood T cell repertoires in COVID-19. Here immunoSEQ multiplex PCR was the method, and the copy in TCRdb shows in-frame clones only, minus some. The sample holds about 310,000 clones, around 86% seen once. Trimming removed 8 bases from V and 3 bases from J; junction bases left unmatched: 12. This CDR3 is 17 amino acids long. The germline V gene encodes CDR1 ENHRY and CDR2 SYGVKD. Input material: peripheral blood. This sequence originates from a middle-aged man with active or convalescent COVID-19. The rearrangement links TRBV10-3 to TRBJ2-1, with 11 nucleotides matching TRBD2. The CDR3: CAIRSWGTSGDYNEQFF. CDR3 in DNA: TGTGCCATCCGTTCCTGGGGGACTAGCGGAGACTACAATGAGCAGTTCTTC.